The T cell receptor (beta chain) under discussion was sequenced for a study of blood T cell repertoires in COVID-19 (dated by TCRdb to between 2020 and 2021). In the study overall: For ImmuneRACE Cohort 3, a participant was defined as recovered based on two consecutive negative NP/OP PCR tests, clearance by a healthcare professional, or resolution of symptoms. Collaborator samples came from the United States, Italy and Spain and covered acute and convalescent phases of COVID-19. Subjects who had been exposed to COVID-19, were actively infected with it, or had recovered from it provided the deeply sampled blood TCRbeta repertoires that made up the dataset. The prospective study material was composed of cDNA or gDNA derived from T cells, B-cell-depleted T cells, or PBMCs. Where HLA class I and class II types were available, the types were taken from metadata supplied by the sample provider, not from assay-based typing. The samples were drawn from two sources: the first 160 participants of the ongoing ImmuneRACE study, and 1,000 to 1,500 subjects contributed by 6 global collaborators. A de-identified subject ID, COVID-19 status, age in years and sex were almost always included in the sample metadata. The repertoires were made available in a free public database intended to serve as a resource for research on the immune response to SARS-CoV-2.

Participants in the prospective study were enrolled through a virtual design, were aged 18 to 89 years, and lived in under 25 United States geographic areas. Cohort assignment in the prospective study relied on participant-reported clinical history from a screening survey and a study questionnaire. Each participant in the prospective study had whole blood, serum and a nasopharyngeal or oropharyngeal swab collected by mobile phlebotomists. Participants in the prospective study had the option to provide additional blood draws and questionnaires over a roughly two-month period. Blood samples from the prospective study were shipped frozen or at room temperature prior to DNA extraction. The cysteine opens and the phenylalanine closes a CDR3 of 16 amino acids. CDR3 DNA is the only sequence kept; it has 48 bases, read in frame from the first base. From V the trimming removes 6 bases and from J it removes 1 base, while the gene matches leave 6 bases of the junction unaccounted for. CDR1 and CDR2, looked up from the germline V gene, are MNHEY and SVGEGT.

Summary of the overall study and its limitations: How much clinical and demographic metadata was included differed by source and by participant, and the metadata was provided uncurated.

The immunoSEQ Assay, a bias-controlled multiplex PCR, was used to amplify TCRbeta CDR3 regions from genomic DNA. On the study's bioinformatics: The number of nucleated cells in each sample was estimated by amplification of reference gene primers within the assay. Sequence reads were collapsed and filtered to measure the absolute abundance of every unique TCRbeta CDR3 rearrangement. Productive Simpson clonality was computed per sample as the square root of Simpson's diversity index over productive rearrangements. TCRdb obtained this table from immuneACCESS and retained in-frame rearrangements with V and J assigned. These tables miss some clones; where compared with another copy, unresolved V genes account for less than half of the shortfall, and the remainder is unexplained. The V and J calls and clone size come from that table; D and trimming were worked out from the DNA. For this sample the table gives under 200,000 clones, of which 70% to 85% were detected only once. The ten largest clones represent roughly 20% of the sample.

About this clone: Its antigen remains undetermined. No base quality values were provided; no much bigger clone lies one nucleotide off.

The sequencing input was PBMCs or T cells enriched from blood (not recorded which). This receptor chain uses TRBV6-2 or TRBV6-3 and TRBJ2-2; the junction holds 9 bases that match TRBD2. The TCR comes from a woman in her 70s in a cohort exposed to, infected with or recovered from COVID-19 (not recorded which). The CDR3 corresponds to CASSPLAGVNTGELFF. The DNA sequence is given as TGTGCCAGCAGCCCTTTAGCGGGAGTGAACACCGGGGAGCTGTTTTTT.